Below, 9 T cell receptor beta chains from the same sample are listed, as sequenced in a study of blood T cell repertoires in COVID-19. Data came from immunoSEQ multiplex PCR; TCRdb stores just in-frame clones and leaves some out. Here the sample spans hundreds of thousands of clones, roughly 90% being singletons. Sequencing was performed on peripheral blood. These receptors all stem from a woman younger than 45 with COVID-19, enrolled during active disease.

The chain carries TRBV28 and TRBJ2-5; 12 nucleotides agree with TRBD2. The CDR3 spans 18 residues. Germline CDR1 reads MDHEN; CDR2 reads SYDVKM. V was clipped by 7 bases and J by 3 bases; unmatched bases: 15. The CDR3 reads CASTGIGPSGRDEETQYF. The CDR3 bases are TGTGCCAGCACCGGGATAGGGCCTAGCGGGAGGGACGAAGAGACCCAGTACTTC.

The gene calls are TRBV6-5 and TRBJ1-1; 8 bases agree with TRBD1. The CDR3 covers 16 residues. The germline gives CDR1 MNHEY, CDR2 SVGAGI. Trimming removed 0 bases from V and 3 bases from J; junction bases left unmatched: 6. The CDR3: CASSYSYRGLDTEAFF. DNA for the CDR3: TGTGCCAGCAGTTACTCTTACAGGGGGTTGGACACTGAAGCTTTCTTT.

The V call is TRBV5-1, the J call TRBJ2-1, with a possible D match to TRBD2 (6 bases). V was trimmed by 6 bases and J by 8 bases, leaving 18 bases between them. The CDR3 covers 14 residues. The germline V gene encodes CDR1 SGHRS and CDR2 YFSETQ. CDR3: CASNSLAGGYEQFF. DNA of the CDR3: TGCGCCAGCAACTCACTAGCAGGCGGCTATGAGCAGTTCTTC.

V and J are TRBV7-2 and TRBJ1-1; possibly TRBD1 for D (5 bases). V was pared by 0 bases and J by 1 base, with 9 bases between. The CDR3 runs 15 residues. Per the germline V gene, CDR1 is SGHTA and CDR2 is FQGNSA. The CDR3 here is CASSLATGENTEAFF. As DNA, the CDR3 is TGTGCCAGCAGCTTAGCGACGGGGGAGAACACTGAAGCTTTCTTT.

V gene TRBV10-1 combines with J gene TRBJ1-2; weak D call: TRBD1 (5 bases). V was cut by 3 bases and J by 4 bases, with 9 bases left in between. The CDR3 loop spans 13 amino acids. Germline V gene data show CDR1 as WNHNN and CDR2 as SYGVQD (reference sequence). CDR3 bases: TGCGCCAGCAGTGAACAGGCCCTCTATGGCTACACCTTC. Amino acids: CASSEQALYGYTF.

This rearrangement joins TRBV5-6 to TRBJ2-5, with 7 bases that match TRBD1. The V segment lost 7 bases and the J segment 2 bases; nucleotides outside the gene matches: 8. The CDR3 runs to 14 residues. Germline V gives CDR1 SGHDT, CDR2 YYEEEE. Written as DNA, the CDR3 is TGTGCCAGCCTCAGGGGGATGGGACAAGAGACCCAGTACTTC. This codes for CASLRGMGQETQYF.

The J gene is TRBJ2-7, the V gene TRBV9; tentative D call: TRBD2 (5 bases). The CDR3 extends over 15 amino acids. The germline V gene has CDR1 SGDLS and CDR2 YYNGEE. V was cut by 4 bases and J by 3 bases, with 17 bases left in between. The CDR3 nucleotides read TGTGCCAGCAGCCCCCGCGAGGGCAGTGTCTACGAGCAGTACTTC. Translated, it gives CASSPREGSVYEQYF.

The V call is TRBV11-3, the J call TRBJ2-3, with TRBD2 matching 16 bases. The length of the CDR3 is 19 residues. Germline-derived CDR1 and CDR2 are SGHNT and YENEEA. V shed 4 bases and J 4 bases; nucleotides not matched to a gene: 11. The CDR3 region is CASSSRGGLAGGRPDTQYF. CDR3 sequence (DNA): TGTGCCAGCAGCTCGCGGGGGGGACTAGCGGGAGGGCGTCCAGATACGCAGTATTTT.

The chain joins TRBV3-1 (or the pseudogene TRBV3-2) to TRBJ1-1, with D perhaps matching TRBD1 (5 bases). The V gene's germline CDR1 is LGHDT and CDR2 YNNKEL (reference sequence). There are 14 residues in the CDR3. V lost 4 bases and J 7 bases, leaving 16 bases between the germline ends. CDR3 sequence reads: CASSPRALGVEAFF. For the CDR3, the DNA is TGTGCCAGCAGCCCTCGGGCTTTAGGGGTTGAAGCTTTCTTT.